This T cell receptor (beta chain) was obtained from a study of blood T cell repertoires in COVID-19. The wider study: The samples span acute and convalescent COVID-19 from the United States, Italy and Spain. Nucleic acid was either cDNA or gDNA, and it came from T cells, B-cell-depleted T cells, or PBMCs.

This clone was seen ten or more times. In the authors' workflow: Counts of nucleated cells, estimated from reference gene primer amplification, were obtained. Measured with immunoSEQ multiplex PCR; TCRdb has only the in-frame clones, and not every one. V and J calls and clone size are as listed in that table; D and trimming were resolved from the DNA. The sample includes roughly 180,000 clones, about 88% of them seen just once. Trimming cost V 2 bases and J 7 bases; bases outside gene matches: 5. Germline assignment: CDR1 LNHDA and CDR2 SQIVND (reference sequence). The CDR3 loop spans 15 amino acids. The TCR was taken from a woman in her twenties or thirties with active or convalescent COVID-19. The chain links TRBV19 to TRBJ2-2; 9 positions agree with TRBD2. Sequenced sample: peripheral blood. CDR3 protein: CASSISSGAGGELFF. The CDR3, as DNA: TGTGCCAGTAGTATATCTAGCGGGGCAGGCGGGGAGCTGTTTTTT.